This is a list of T cell receptor beta chains from one sample in a study of CD8+ T cells in alopecia areata. This table comes from immunoSEQ multiplex PCR, and its TCRdb copy is limited to in-frame clones, with some not included. The sample holds about 180,000 clones, roughly 53% seen once. The starting material was CD8+ T cells sorted from blood, obtained at week 24, from a patient treated with tofacitinib. The receptors were sampled from a human donor with alopecia areata. CDR3s include the opening cysteine and the closing phenylalanine or tryptophan. The D gene is left open where the match is weak. The listing skips clone size in some rows; elsewhere it reads once, few, many or a size class.

D gene,CDR3 length,clone size,J gene,V gene,CDR3 protein,CDR3 DNA
TRBD1,13,.,TRBJ2-7,TRBV30,CAWRLQGAREQYF,TGTGCCTGGAGGTTACAGGGGGCGAGGGAGCAGTACTTC
TRBD1,17,.,TRBJ1-4,TRBV25-1,CASLGTGARRRKEKLFF,TGTGCCAGCCTCGGGACAGGGGCCCGACGCAGGAAGGAAAAACTGTTTTTT
.,16,.,TRBJ1-6,TRBV4-3,CASSQDRASGNSPLHF,TGCGCCAGCAGCCAAGATCGCGCATCGGGTAATTCACCCCTCCACTTT
.,12,.,TRBJ1-5,TRBV7-8,CASSLRDQPQHF,TGTGCCAGCAGCTTAAGGGATCAGCCCCAGCATTTT
.,11,.,TRBJ2-3,TRBV25-1,CASRWGDTQYF,TGTGCCAGCCGGTGGGGAGATACGCAGTATTTT
TRBD1,15,.,TRBJ2-7,TRBV27,CASSAMGQGAYEQYF,TGTGCCAGCAGTGCCATGGGACAGGGCGCCTACGAGCAGTACTTC
.,16,.,TRBJ1-2,TRBV10-2,CASSERLSRSHYGYTF,TGCGCCAGCAGTGAGAGATTGTCGAGGTCGCACTATGGCTACACCTTC
.,10,.,TRBJ2-7,TRBV10-2,CASMDNEQYF,TGCGCCAGCATGGACAACGAGCAGTACTTC
.,16,few,TRBJ1-1,TRBV4-3,CASSQDWGGEGTEAFF,TGCGCCAGCAGCCAAGATTGGGGGGGCGAGGGCACTGAAGCTTTCTTT
.,12,.,TRBJ2-7,TRBV10-3,CAISDGGPEQYF,TGTGCCATCAGTGACGGGGGGCCCGAGCAGTACTTC
.,13,few,TRBJ2-7,TRBV29-1,CSVESGNSYEQYF,TGCAGCGTTGAATCAGGGAACTCCTACGAGCAGTACTTC
.,17,.,TRBJ1-1,TRBV29-1,CSVAGTGGQHSNTEAFF,TGCAGCGTTGCCGGGACCGGAGGACAACACTCGAACACTGAAGCTTTCTTT
.,13,.,TRBJ1-1,TRBV29-1,CSARGGGNTEAFF,TGCAGCGCCCGGGGGGGAGGGAACACTGAAGCTTTCTTT
.,11,.,TRBJ2-7,TRBV30,CAWSAGYEQYF,TGTGCCTGGAGTGCAGGCTACGAGCAGTACTTC
.,13,.,TRBJ1-1,TRBV4-3,CASSQDRSTEAFF,TGCGCCAGCAGCCAAGACAGGAGCACTGAAGCTTTCTTT
.,13,once,TRBJ1-5,TRBV10-3,CAIGARVDKPQHF,TGTGCCATCGGGGCACGGGTAGATAAGCCCCAGCATTTT
.,13,.,TRBJ1-2,TRBV25-1,CASSEGVNYGYTF,TGTGCCAGCAGTGAAGGAGTTAACTATGGCTACACCTTC
.,13,few,TRBJ1-5,TRBV7-9,CASSLTGDQPQHF,TGTGCCAGCAGCTTGACAGGAGATCAGCCCCAGCATTTT
.,11,.,TRBJ2-1,TRBV9,CASSSDYEQFF,TGTGCCAGCAGCTCGGACTATGAGCAGTTCTTC
TRBD1,13,.,TRBJ2-7,TRBV19,CASGTGGSYEQYF,TGTGCCAGTGGGACAGGGGGTTCCTACGAGCAGTACTTC
TRBD1,16,.,TRBJ2-7,TRBV7-2,CASSSSPGQGSYEQYF,TGTGCCAGCAGCTCGAGCCCGGGACAGGGTTCCTACGAGCAGTACTTC
.,13,.,TRBJ2-1,TRBV6-5,CASSYSAGLEQFF,TGTGCCAGCAGTTACTCGGCCGGCCTGGAGCAGTTCTTC
.,13,.,TRBJ2-7,TRBV7-9,CASSSPGGYEQYF,TGTGCCAGCAGCTCCCCGGGTGGTTACGAGCAGTACTTC
.,16,.,TRBJ1-2,TRBV7-2,CASSLEPQGSNYGYTF,TGTGCCAGCAGCTTAGAGCCGCAGGGATCCAACTATGGCTACACCTTC
TRBD1,15,.,TRBJ2-2,TRBV27,CASSLQGADTGELFF,TGTGCCAGCAGTTTACAGGGGGCAGACACCGGGGAGCTGTTTTTT
.,13,.,TRBJ1-1,TRBV7-3,CASSLLTNTEAFF,TGTGCCAGCAGCTTACTCACGAACACTGAAGCTTTCTTT
.,18,.,TRBJ2-1,TRBV7-9,CASSPRLGLGDSYNEQFF,TGTGCCAGCAGCCCACGGCTTGGACTTGGCGACTCCTACAATGAGCAGTTCTTC
.,14,.,TRBJ1-5,TRBV27,CASSWKSGNQPQHF,TGTGCCAGCAGTTGGAAGTCGGGCAATCAGCCCCAGCATTTT
TRBD1,12,.,TRBJ2-2,TRBV29-1,CSVDTGTEELFF,TGCAGCGTAGACACCGGGACAGAGGAACTGTTTTTT
TRBD1,16,.,TRBJ2-2,TRBV7-9,CASSPTDRERTGELFF,TGTGCCAGCAGCCCCACCGACAGGGAGCGAACCGGGGAGCTGTTTTTT
TRBD1,15,.,TRBJ2-2,TRBV5-1,CASSSRDRGTGELFF,TGCGCCAGCAGCTCCCGGGACAGGGGGACCGGGGAGCTGTTTTTT
.,13,.,TRBJ1-5,TRBV6-5,CASSIAEDQPQHF,TGTGCCAGCAGCATAGCAGAGGATCAGCCCCAGCATTTT
.,11,.,TRBJ2-7,TRBV11-2,CASSFIVEQYF,TGTGCCAGCAGCTTCATCGTTGAGCAGTACTTC
.,13,few,TRBJ1-4,TRBV13,CASSRTDNEKLFF,TGTGCCAGCAGCAGAACGGATAATGAAAAACTGTTTTTT
.,15,.,TRBJ2-7,TRBV13,CASSLVRVGSYEQYF,TGTGCCAGCAGCTTAGTCAGGGTTGGGTCCTACGAGCAGTACTTC
.,13,once,TRBJ1-1,TRBV30,CAWTVQGSTEAFF,TGTGCCTGGACAGTACAGGGAAGCACTGAAGCTTTCTTT
TRBD1,15,few,TRBJ2-7,TRBV7-8,CASSPRDRSSYEQYF,TGTGCCAGCAGCCCACGGGACAGGAGCTCCTACGAGCAGTACTTC
.,11,few,TRBJ1-4,TRBV2,CASTWREKLFF,TGTGCCAGCACCTGGCGCGAAAAACTGTTTTTT
TRBD2,15,.,TRBJ2-5,TRBV2,CASRMSAGGPETQYF,TGTGCCAGCAGGATGTCGGCGGGGGGGCCAGAGACCCAGTACTTC
TRBD1,16,.,TRBJ2-7,TRBV13,CASSLYPWDRNYEQYF,TGTGCCAGCAGCTTATACCCCTGGGACAGGAACTACGAGCAGTACTTC
.,16,.,TRBJ2-7,TRBV5-6,CASSSGPRGASHEQYF,TGTGCCAGCAGCTCGGGACCACGGGGGGCTAGCCACGAGCAGTACTTC
.,15,.,TRBJ1-4,TRBV9,CASSVASLTNEKLFF,TGTGCCAGCAGCGTAGCTTCCCTAACTAATGAAAAACTGTTTTTT
.,12,.,TRBJ1-1,TRBV29-1,CSFSDAGTEAFF,TGCAGCTTCTCGGATGCGGGGACTGAAGCTTTCTTT
.,12,few,TRBJ1-2,TRBV19,CASNPPGRGYTF,TGTGCCAGTAACCCCCCAGGGCGCGGCTACACCTTC
.,17,.,TRBJ1-1,TRBV27,CASSLSGGSSVNTEAFF,TGTGCCAGCAGTTTATCGGGGGGCTCTTCGGTGAACACTGAAGCTTTCTTT
TRBD1,15,few,TRBJ2-7,TRBV11-2,CASSCRDRSSYEQYF,TGTGCCAGCAGCTGCCGGGACAGGTCATCCTACGAGCAGTACTTC
TRBD1,17,.,TRBJ1-6,TRBV25-1,CASSAIVPGTGTSPLHF,TGTGCCAGCAGTGCAATCGTTCCCGGGACAGGGACTTCACCCCTCCACTTT
TRBD1,15,once,TRBJ1-2,TRBV6-5,CASSYSRDSNYGYTF,TGTGCCAGCAGTTACTCAAGGGACAGCAACTATGGCTACACCTTC
.,15,.,TRBJ2-2,TRBV6-5,CASSYSSGNTGELFF,TGTGCCAGCAGTTACTCGTCAGGGAACACCGGGGAGCTGTTTTTT